What follows describes a single TCR beta chain. These data come from a study of blood T cell repertoires in COVID-19. Study overall: The cDNA or gDNA used as material had been derived from T cells, B-cell-depleted T cells, or PBMCs.

Participants were aged about 18 to 100 years from approximately 25 US areas. Participants were placed into cohorts based on the clinical history they reported. Authors' methods: Nucleated cell number was recorded as an estimate derived from reference gene primer amplification. Using immunoSEQ multiplex PCR, the repertoire was profiled, and TCRdb retains in-frame clones only, with some absent. From that table come the V and J calls and clone size; the DNA was used to work out D and trimming. The repertoire holds a few hundred thousand clones, around 84% seen once, with roughly a tenth in the top ten. This receptor was identified in a woman aged 18-29 years who had recovered from COVID-19. Source material: PBMCs or T cells enriched from blood (not recorded which).

Here the CDR3 reads CASSISTSGGYNEQFF. The DNA of the CDR3 is TGTGCCAGTAGTATATCCACTAGCGGGGGGTACAATGAGCAGTTCTTC. The chain joins TRBV19 to TRBJ2-1; 12 positions match TRBD2. The V gene's germline CDR1 is LNHDA and CDR2 SQIVND (reference sequence). Losses at the gene ends were 2 bases for V and 4 bases for J; bases not matched to a gene: 3. CDR3 length equals 16 residues.